This T cell receptor beta chain is drawn from a study of vaccination effects on CD4 cells after COVID-19. Looking at the study overall: The cohort was immunized with two doses of either the BNT162b2 or mRNA-1273 vaccine.

Sequencing was preceded by expansion of antigen-specific CD4+ T cells with viral peptide pools in the ViraFEST assay. Once cultured for roughly 10 days, the cells underwent separation to obtain CD4+ T cells. Neither prior SARS-CoV-2 infection nor positive nucleocapsid antibodies were present in the vaccine recipients. On days 3 and 7, fresh IL-2 medium replaced half the medium. The germline gives CDR1 MDHEN, CDR2 SYDVKM. This CDR3 is built from 13 residues. Germline trimming cut 7 bases from V and 7 bases from J; bases unmatched to any gene: 10. Libraries were prepared by immunoSEQ multiplex PCR; TCRdb keeps only in-frame clonotypes and omits some of them. This sample has about 23,000 clones, with roughly 73% found just once. As concerns this clone: Its cognate antigen is unknown.

This sample comprised CD4+ T cells from PBMCs cultured with SARS-CoV-2 spike peptides, obtained before COVID-19 vaccination. The J gene is TRBJ2-7, the V gene TRBV28; 7 bases fit TRBD1. The receptor comes from a human donor who received a COVID-19 vaccine. For the CDR3, the DNA is TGTGCCAGCAATATCAACAGGGGCCGGGAGCAGTACTTC. It yields the protein CASNINRGREQYF.